The rows below give T cell receptor beta chains drawn from one sample of a study of brain T cells in children with intractable seizures. Clones were sequenced by immunoSEQ multiplex PCR, and TCRdb holds only the in-frame ones, with some missing. The sample records hundreds of thousands of clones, nearly 95% being singletons. The sequencing here drew on peripheral blood, taken roughly 5 months after surgery. The receptors stem from a boy in the first two years of life with tuberous sclerosis and intractable seizures. The CDR3 runs from the conserved cysteine through the conserved F or W.

>TRBV5-8|TRBJ1-5
CASSWGQGRNQPQHF
>TRBV6-4|TRBJ1-2
CASSSWRDGYTF
>TRBV5-6|TRBJ1-3
CASSWGTGGFPSGNTIYF
>TRBV9|TRBJ2-1
CASSVVGLAGAYNEQFF
>TRBV29-1|TRBJ1-5
CSVGGGGNQPQHF
>TRBV12-3/TRBV12-4|TRBJ2-7
CASSLDTGYQQYF
>TRBV2|TRBJ1-2
CANYGYTF
>TRBV5-6|TRBJ2-7
CASSLVLGYEQYF
>TRBV5-1|TRBJ1-2
CASSLEGGGSGYTF
>TRBV7-8|TRBJ1-6
CASSLTGVPFYNSPLHF
>TRBV3-1/TRBV3-2|TRBJ2-3
CASSQDPGGLVVTDTQYF
>TRBV28|TRBJ1-1
CASSSNTEAFF
>TRBV6-5|TRBJ1-1
CASTNPVNTEAFF
>TRBV27|TRBJ2-2
CASSFGTGTGELFF
>TRBV24-1|TRBJ2-5
CATSDPTSGAETQYF
>TRBV20-1|TRBJ2-7
CSAYRDWEQYF
>TRBV12-3/TRBV12-4|TRBJ1-2
CASSYTGDYGYTF
>TRBV30|TRBJ1-5
CAWSPRLGARQPQHF
>TRBV9|TRBJ1-2
CASSRTWTGEGGYGYTF
>TRBV7-8|TRBJ2-7
CASSPRPYEQYF
>TRBV7-2|TRBJ2-1
CASSFGSSPQFF
>TRBV5-1|TRBJ2-3
CASSGDSGRRTDTQYF
>TRBV21-1|TRBJ2-3
CASSASGIKDTQYF
>TRBV11-3|TRBJ2-7
CASSLRTSGTNYEQYF
>TRBV5-5|TRBJ2-1
CASAARLAASYNEQFF
>TRBV5-1|TRBJ2-3
CASSPTLGLGTDTQYF
>TRBV11-2|TRBJ2-2
CASSLRGTNTGELFF
>TRBV6-6|TRBJ2-3
CASSQGLAGGPASTDTQYF